A single sample gave rise to the 8 T cell receptor beta chains below, sequenced in a study of regulatory T cells in long-lasting Graves disease. CDR3 regions were amplified by Arm-PCR using iRepertoire HTBI primers to build TCR beta libraries. One entry per CDR3 protein, called by TCRdb with MiXCR from the multiplex PCR reads. Of 350,000 to 550,000 distinct CDR3 sequences in the sample, approximately 15% were seen once. Indicated time point: newly diagnosed GD, antithyroid drugs for less than 3 months. The TCR library was prepared using RNA isolated from PBMCs. This sample also belongs to another study, concerning T cells in Graves' hyperthyroidism and ophthalmopathy.

The specimen was peripheral blood mononuclear cells (PBMCs), collected at new diagnosis, from a patient treated with antithyroid drugs. The receptors were gathered from a woman between 50 and 59 years old with Graves disease.

This clonotype was recorded many times. This sequence joins TRBV10-3 and TRBJ2-2; TRBD2 matches 9 bases. The CDR3 spans 16 residues. Germline V gene lookup returns CDR1 ENHRY and CDR2 SYGVKD. The junction had 5 bases not matched to a gene; V was cut back by 2 bases and J by 4 bases. DNA of the CDR3: TGTGCCATCAGTGAGCCGGGACTAGCCCTCACCGGGGAGCTGTTTTTT. Its protein is CAISEPGLALTGELFF.

This clonotype occurred a few times. The V call is TRBV10-2, the J call TRBJ1-4; D unclear. Germline CDR1 WSHSY, CDR2 SAAADI. CDR3 size: 16 residues. Trimming pared 3 bases from V and 4 bases from J, leaving 15 bases between. As DNA, the CDR3 is TGCGCCAGCAGTGACGGCGTCTACGCGGATAATGAAAAACTGTTTTTT. This translates into CASSDGVYADNEKLFF.

At least ten counts were recorded for this clonotype. The chain is built from TRBV2 and TRBJ1-5; D not certain. The length of the CDR3 is 14 residues. The ends were cut back, 4 bases at V and 3 bases at J, with 10 bases in the middle. Germline CDR1 reads SNHLY; CDR2 reads FYNNEI. This chain's CDR3 is CASSGGQPNQPQHF. As DNA, the CDR3 is TGTGCCAGCAGTGGTGGCCAGCCCAATCAGCCCCAGCATTTT. Complete variable domain (other parts from reference TRBV2 and TRBJ1-5): EPEVTQTPSHQVTQMGQEVILRCVPISNHLYFYWYRQILGQKVEFLVSFYNNEISEKSEIFDDQFSVERPDGSNFTLKIRSTKLEDSAMYFCASSGGQPNQPQHFGDGTRLSIL.

The rearrangement joins TRBV27 to TRBJ2-3, with 7 bases identical to TRBD2. V gave up 3 bases and J gave up 2 bases; unmatched junction bases: 8. The CDR3 spans 16 residues. Per germline, CDR1 MNHEY and CDR2 SMNVEV (reference sequence). The CDR3 nucleotides read TGTGCCAGCAGTTTCTCTCCGGGAGGCCCCACAGATACGCAGTATTTT. Translated, it gives CASSFSPGGPTDTQYF.

V is TRBV6-1 and J is TRBJ1-2, with D perhaps matching TRBD1 (5 bases). Deletions cut 6 bases from V and 4 bases from J, with 15 bases between. Germline V gives CDR1 MNHNS, CDR2 SASEGT. The CDR3 covers 14 residues. This CDR3 reads CASRDPGPIYGYTF. CDR3 DNA: TGTGCCAGCAGGGACCCGGGACCCATCTATGGCTACACCTTC.

This clonotype has a count of ten or more. The rearrangement uses TRBV28 and TRBJ1-4; D uncertain. CDR1 MDHEN and CDR2 SYDVKM come from the germline V gene. V lost 7 bases and J 8 bases, leaving 14 bases between the germline ends. The CDR3 runs to 13 residues. CDR3 sequence: CASIAGGEEKLFF. The CDR3, as DNA: TGTGCCAGCATCGCAGGTGGGGAAGAAAAACTGTTTTTT. The full variable domain, completed using reference TRBV28 and TRBJ1-4, is DVKVTQSSRYLVKRTGEKVFLECVQDMDHENMFWYRQDPGLGLRLIYFSYDVKMKEKGDIPEGYSVSREKKERFSLILESASTNQTSMYLCASIAGGEEKLFFGSGTQLSVL.

The V call is TRBV27, the J call TRBJ1-6; D is perhaps TRBD1 (5 bases). Trimming left V 5 bases short and J 6 bases short, with 14 bases between. Germline loops: CDR1 MNHEY, CDR2 SMNVEV (reference sequence). This CDR3 has 15 amino acids. The CDR3 loop reads CASSLIRGFNSPLHF. CDR3 sequence (DNA): TGTGCCAGCAGTCTTATACGGGGGTTTAATTCACCCCTCCACTTT.

The chain joins TRBV28 to TRBJ2-5; D uncertain. Germline V gene data show CDR1 as MDHEN and CDR2 as SYDVKM. The CDR3 length is 14 residues. Trimming shortened V by 5 bases and J by 1 base, and 11 bases separated the two germline ends. The CDR3 is CASSPADLQETQYF. CDR3 sequence (DNA): TGTGCCAGCAGTCCGGCGGACCTCCAAGAGACCCAGTACTTC.